This T cell receptor (beta chain) was obtained from a study of blood T cell repertoires in COVID-19. About the research overall: PBMCs, B-cell-depleted T cells, or T cells provided the cDNA or gDNA that made up the material.

Only in-frame clones appear in the TCRdb table, and some are missing; sequencing was by immunoSEQ multiplex PCR. The sample has 200,000 to 250,000 clones, approximately 86% seen once; the top ten hold 3% to 3.5%. This clone was seen once. The sequence was collected from a man in his sixties with acute or convalescent COVID-19. The sample was peripheral blood.

CDR3 DNA sequence: TGCGCCAGCAGCGAACTCCCCTCTAGCGGGAGCACAGATACGCAGTATTTT. This gives the protein CASSELPSSGSTDTQYF. The chain joins TRBV4-1 to TRBJ2-3; the match to TRBD2 covers 8 bases. With 5 bases clipped from V and 0 bases from J, the junction kept 10 bases outside the gene matches. This CDR3 has 17 amino acids. The V gene's germline CDR1 is MGHRA and CDR2 YSYEKL.